A single sample is the source of the 21 T cell receptor beta chains below, sequenced in a study of blood T cell repertoires in COVID-19. Produced via immunoSEQ multiplex PCR; TCRdb's table is partial and in-frame only. The data contain around 230,000 clones, about nine tenths of them singletons. The sample comprised PBMCs or T cells enriched from blood (not recorded which). The receptors were sampled from a woman aged 40 to 55 with acute COVID-19.

This clone was counted at least ten times. This same CDR3 is encoded by further DNA sequences in the sample. The chain is built from TRBV25-1 and TRBJ1-2; D not certain. This CDR3 contains 12 residues. Trimming pared 4 bases from V and 2 bases from J, leaving 5 bases between. Germline V CDR1 and CDR2: MGHDK, SYGVNS. The CDR3 loop reads CASSVQNYGYTF. The CDR3 DNA is TGTGCCAGCAGTGTACAGAACTATGGCTACACCTTC.

The chain recombines TRBV9 with TRBJ1-4, with D maybe TRBD1 (5 bases). Trimming took 0 bases from V and 14 from J, leaving 17 bases between them. The CDR3 covers 14 residues. Germline CDR1 SGDLS, CDR2 YYNGEE. This chain's CDR3 is CASSVGQPLTPLFF. CDR3 sequence (DNA): TGTGCCAGCAGCGTAGGACAGCCCCTTACTCCGCTGTTTTTT.

The gene calls are TRBV7-2 and TRBJ2-1; D ambiguous. The CDR3 consists of 14 residues. The germline CDR1 and CDR2 sequences are SGHTA and FQGNSA. V lost 3 bases to trimming and J lost 10 bases, with 16 bases between them. DNA for the CDR3: TGTGCCAGCAGCTTTAGCCGAATAGGTTCGGAGCAGTTCTTC. Its translation: CASSFSRIGSEQFF. The whole variable domain, remainder taken from reference TRBV7-2 and TRBJ2-1, is GAGVSQSPSNKVTEKGKDVELRCDPISGHTALYWYRQSLGQGLEFLIYFQGNSAPDKSGLPSDRFSAERTGGSVSTLTIQRTQQEDSAVYLCASSFSRIGSEQFFGPGTRLTVL.

Only a few counts were recorded for this clone. This chain connects TRBV27 to TRBJ2-1; D might be TRBD2 (7 bases). The CDR3 length is 15 residues. V shed 3 bases and J shed 2 bases, with 11 bases lying between them. Germline V gene data show CDR1 as MNHEY and CDR2 as SMNVEV (reference sequence). CDR3 DNA sequence: TGTGCCAGCAGTTTGGGGGGGGGCCCCTACAATGAGCAGTTCTTC. Residues: CASSLGGGPYNEQFF.

The rearrangement joins TRBV10-3 to TRBJ1-1, with D perhaps TRBD1 (6 bases). V dropped 6 bases and J dropped 6 bases, with 17 bases sitting between them. The CDR3 has 14 amino acids. CDR1 is ENHRY and CDR2 is SYGVKD in the germline V gene. The CDR3 DNA reads as TGTGCCATCAGAAACGCAGGGGTCGATGCTGAAGCTTTCTTT. Translation: CAIRNAGVDAEAFF.

V usage is TRBV19 and J usage is TRBJ1-4; D perhaps matches TRBD1 (5 bases). Looked up from germline, CDR1 is LNHDA and CDR2 is SQIVND (reference sequence). Trimming took 5 bases from V and 5 from J, leaving 9 bases between them. The CDR3 is 13 residues long. The CDR3 sequence is CASSPQANEKLFF. CDR3 in DNA: TGTGCCAGTAGTCCACAGGCAAATGAAAAACTGTTTTTT.

The chain couples TRBV18 to TRBJ1-6; tentatively, D is TRBD1 (6 bases). The ends were cut back, 4 bases at V and 0 bases at J, with 10 bases in the middle. CDR1 and CDR2 from the germline V gene are KGHSH and LQKENI. CDR3 length: 16 amino acids. CDR3 DNA sequence: TGTGCCAGCTCACAGGGGGTTAACTCCTATAATTCACCCCTCCACTTT. Amino acids: CASSQGVNSYNSPLHF.

The rearrangement uses TRBV20-1 and TRBJ2-1; 10 nucleotides align to TRBD2. The CDR3 totals 18 residues. Per germline, CDR1 DFQATT and CDR2 SNEGSKA (reference sequence). Losses at the gene ends were 3 bases for V and 1 base for J; bases not matched to a gene: 12. The CDR3 DNA sequence: TGCAGTGCTAGTGGGCTAGCGGGGGCCTCATCTTCCTACAATGAGCAGTTCTTC. Amino acids: CSASGLAGASSSYNEQFF.

The chain joins TRBV10-3 to TRBJ2-2; 7 bases are a match to TRBD2. The CDR3 has 16 amino acids. The J segment lost 7 bases and the V segment lost 0 bases, leaving 8 bases of the junction unmatched. The germline V gene has CDR1 ENHRY and CDR2 SYGVKD. In nucleotides, the CDR3 is TGTGCCATCAGTGAGTCTACTAGCGCCTGGAGCGGGGAGCTGTTTTTT. Its translation is CAISESTSAWSGELFF.

This chain joins TRBV7-8 and TRBJ2-5; 7 positions agree with TRBD1. Germline assignment: CDR1 SGHVS and CDR2 FQNEAQ. Trimming cost V 4 bases and J 2 bases; bases outside gene matches: 4. The CDR3 is made up of 14 amino acids. The CDR3 nucleotides read TGTGCCAGCAGCTCCCGGACAGGACAAGAGACCCAGTACTTC. This encodes CASSSRTGQETQYF.

The chain couples TRBV24-1 to TRBJ2-1, with D maybe TRBD2 (5 bases). The V gene's germline CDR1 is KGHDR and CDR2 SFDVKD. Between the trimmed V and J ends, which lost 8 bases and 9 bases, there was a span of 16 bases. This CDR3 has 13 amino acids. The CDR3 is CATNPGREGEQFF. In DNA form, the CDR3 reads TGTGCCACCAATCCAGGTCGAGAGGGTGAGCAGTTCTTC.

This chain links TRBV14 with TRBJ1-4; D is unresolved. The CDR3 runs to 15 residues. Germline V gives CDR1 SGHDN, CDR2 FVKESK. Trimming left V 0 bases short and J 0 bases short, with 5 bases between. CDR3 in DNA: TGTGCCAGCAGCCAAGATATTACAACTAATGAAAAACTGTTTTTT. This encodes CASSQDITTNEKLFF. Variable domain in full (rest from reference TRBV14 and TRBJ1-4): EAGVTQFPSHSVIEKGQTVTLRCDPISGHDNLYWYRRVMGKEIKFLLHFVKESKQDESGMPNNRFLAERTGGTYSTLKVQPAELEDSGVYFCASSQDITTNEKLFFGSGTQLSVL.

The chain uses TRBV7-2 and TRBJ1-2; 11 bases match TRBD1. V shed 3 bases, J shed 3 bases, and the junction held 3 bases outside the gene matches. This CDR3 contains 15 residues. CDR1 and CDR2 (germline): SGHTA, FQGNSA. CDR3 in DNA: TGTGCCAGCAGCTTCGGGACAGGGGGGGACTATGGCTACACCTTC. It codes for CASSFGTGGDYGYTF.

The chain combines TRBV6-5 with TRBJ2-7; 9 bases fit TRBD1. Germline CDR1 reads MNHEY; CDR2 reads SVGAGI. V was clipped by 6 bases and J by 5 bases; unmatched bases: 11. This CDR3 is 15 amino acids long. The CDR3 loop is CASSPDRGRENEQYV. The CDR3 DNA sequence: TGTGCCAGCAGCCCGGACAGGGGCAGGGAGAACGAGCAGTACGTC.

This sequence joins TRBV2 and TRBJ2-2, with D perhaps matching TRBD2 (5 bases). This CDR3 comprises 12 residues. Germline-derived CDR1 and CDR2 are SNHLY and FYNNEI. V lost 10 bases and J 5 bases, leaving 11 bases between the germline ends. CDR3 protein: CATGMGTGELFF. In DNA, the CDR3 is TGTGCCACGGGGATGGGGACCGGGGAGCTGTTTTTT.

The J gene is TRBJ2-1, the V gene TRBV7-2; 12 nucleotides match TRBD2. Trimming at V came to 5 bases and at J to 0 bases, leaving 8 bases not matched to a gene. CDR1 SGHTA and CDR2 FQGNSA come from the germline V gene. The CDR3 is 18 residues long. This chain's CDR3 is CASSRGLAGPSSYNEQFF. In DNA, the CDR3 is TGTGCCAGCAGCCGGGGACTAGCGGGCCCGAGCTCCTACAATGAGCAGTTCTTC.

The genes are TRBV24-1 and TRBJ1-2, with D tentatively TRBD1 (6 bases). The V gene lost 7 bases and the J gene lost 3 bases, with 17 bases spanning the gap. Germline CDR1 reads KGHDR; CDR2 reads SFDVKD. The CDR3 totals 15 residues. CDR3 amino acids: CATSLSGGADYGYTF. CDR3 nucleotide sequence: TGTGCCACCAGCTTAAGCGGGGGGGCCGACTATGGCTACACCTTC.

This clone appeared a single time. The DNA of the CDR3 is TGTGCCAGCAGCCTAGGGGAAGACTCGAAATCGGACATTCAGTACTTC. The encoded protein is CASSLGEDSKSDIQYF. J is TRBJ2-4 and V is TRBV5-5; D may be TRBD1 (5 bases). The CDR3 totals 16 residues. V was trimmed by 4 bases and J by 8 bases, leaving 22 bases between them. Germline CDR1 is SGHKS and CDR2 is YYEKEE (reference sequence).

V gene TRBV6-2 or TRBV6-3 combines with J gene TRBJ2-3; D is possibly TRBD2 (5 bases). V lost 5 bases to trimming and J lost 3 bases, with 12 bases between them. The CDR3 covers 14 residues. Germline lookup yields CDR1 MNHEY and CDR2 SVGEGT. The CDR3: CASSRGLGTDTQYF. CDR3 coding DNA: TGTGCCAGCAGTCGAGGACTGGGGACAGATACGCAGTATTTT.

This chain links TRBV18 with TRBJ2-1, with unresolved D. Per the germline V gene, CDR1 is KGHSH and CDR2 is LQKENI. The germline V and J ends were trimmed by 1 base and 4 bases, with 11 bases remaining between them. The CDR3 is made up of 15 amino acids. The CDR3 here is CASSPLAVEYNEQFF. The CDR3 region has the DNA TGTGCCAGCTCACCACTAGCAGTAGAGTACAATGAGCAGTTCTTC.

The chain employs TRBV7-2 and TRBJ1-1, with a tentative D call TRBD1 (6 bases). The germline V gene encodes CDR1 SGHTA and CDR2 FQGNSA. The length of the CDR3 is 15 residues. Trimming cost V 4 bases and J 1 base, with 13 bases left between them. CDR3 region: CASSSALGQNTEAFF. The CDR3 nucleotides read TGTGCCAGCAGCTCCGCTCTGGGACAGAACACTGAAGCTTTCTTT.